The 15 T cell receptor delta chains given below trace back to one sample, sequenced in a study of gammadelta T cells in human blood. TCRdb re-processed the RT-PCR reads using CATT. The sample has over 200 delta-chain clones; approximately 26% are singletons. Sequenced material: non-Vgamma9Vdelta2 gamma-delta T cells from adult blood. The receptors stem from a human donor.

This clone was counted between two and nine times. A far larger clone is one nucleotide away, so this likely arose from a read error. Other DNA sequences of this sample code for an identical CDR3. The chain employs TRDV1 and TRDJ1; 8 bases agree with TRDD3. The germline gives CDR1 TSWWSYY, CDR2 QGS. The CDR3 is 18 amino acids. The CDR3 DNA reads TGTGCTCTTGGGGAAAGGCGCGGGTACTGGGGGTACACAGATAAACTCATCTTT. Encoded protein: CALGERRGYWGYTDKLIF.

About this clone itself: With a far larger clone one base away, a read error is the likely cause. The V call is TRDV1, the J call TRDJ1, with 13 positions matching TRDD3. In germline, CDR1 is TSWWSYY, CDR2 QGS. This CDR3 region has 23 residues. The J segment lost 4 bases and the V segment lost 1 base, leaving 24 bases of the junction unmatched. The CDR3 here is CALGEPGLPTGGYAWPHSDKLIF. CDR3 nucleotides: TGTGCTCTTGGGGAACCAGGCCTTCCTACTGGGGGATACGCCTGGCCGCACAGCGATAAACTCATCTTT.

Points on this clone: One base separates it from a far larger clone, so it is likely a read error. Additional DNA sequences in this sample encode the identical CDR3. The V and J genes are TRDV2 and TRDJ1; 8 bases align to TRDD3. The length of the CDR3 is 20 residues. The germline V gene encodes CDR1 GEAIGNYY and CDR2 EKD. The CDR3 loop reads CACDTGGLGDPLRYTDKLIF. CDR3 nucleotide sequence: TGTGCCTGTGACACAGGAGGCCTGGGGGACCCCTTGAGGTACACAGATAAACTCATCTTT.

In its sample, this clone is large. Different DNA sequences within this sample yield the same CDR3. The genes are TRDV1 and TRDJ1; 9 nucleotides align to TRDD3. The CDR3 consists of 25 residues. The J segment lost 0 bases and the V segment lost 0 bases, leaving 29 bases of the junction unmatched. Germline V gives CDR1 TSWWSYY, CDR2 QGS. The CDR3 region is CALGELYSTLWEGDTTGPYTDKLIF. In DNA, the CDR3 is TGTGCTCTTGGGGAACTTTACTCGACTCTCTGGGAGGGGGATACTACCGGACCATACACCGATAAACTCATCTTT.

This clone was observed a single time. A far larger clone is only one base removed, so a read error is likely. The sample contains more than one DNA sequence encoding this CDR3. This chain connects TRDV1 to TRDJ3; 10 nucleotides match TRDD3. This CDR3 has 23 residues. Germline V lookup: CDR1 TSWWSYY, CDR2 QGS. The CDR3 nucleotides are TGTGCTCTTGGGGAGAGGGCCTTCCCCCGTGGTGGGGGATACTCCTGGGATACCCGACAGATGTTTTTC. As protein: CALGERAFPRGGGYSWDTRQMFF.

Sample share makes this clone medium-sized. Since a far larger clone is one base different, this is likely a read error. Other DNA sequences in this sample translate to the same CDR3. This chain connects TRDV1 to TRDJ1; 12 bases align to TRDD3. Germline CDR1 and CDR2: TSWWSYY and QGS. Germline trimming cut 2 bases from V and 5 bases from J; bases unmatched to any gene: 18. The CDR3 consists of 20 residues. This CDR3 reads CALGEGWALNWGIPSDKLIF. The DNA of the CDR3 is TGTGCTCTTGGGGAAGGATGGGCCCTCAACTGGGGGATACCGTCAGATAAACTCATCTTT.

Relative to its sample, this clone is large (0.1 to 1%). A far larger clone is off by one base, so a read error is likely. Different DNA sequences within this sample yield the same CDR3. The chain carries TRDV1 and TRDJ1; 12 bases match TRDD3. The CDR3 contains 20 residues. V shed 2 bases and J 5 bases; nucleotides not matched to a gene: 18. Germline V CDR1 and CDR2: TSWWSYY, QGS. CDR3 loop: CALGEGWALNWGIPSDKLIF. CDR3 nucleotide sequence: TGTGCTCTTGGGGAAGGATGGGCCCTCAACTGGGGGATACCGTCTGATAAACTCATCTTT.

The chain employs TRDV1 and TRDJ1; 11 bases are a match to TRDD3. The CDR3 loop spans 18 amino acids. Per germline, CDR1 TSWWSYY and CDR2 QGS. With 2 bases clipped from V and 0 bases from J, the junction kept 8 bases outside the gene matches. CDR3 protein: CALGEFWDWGIYTDKLIF. The CDR3 nucleotides read TGTGCTCTTGGGGAATTCTGGGACTGGGGGATATACACCGATAAACTCATCTTT.

This clone was detected a few times. A much larger clone lies a single base off, so this may be a read error. Other DNA sequences in this specimen translate into the identical CDR3. The rearrangement links TRDV1 to TRDJ1; 11 bases agree with TRDD3. CDR3 length: 21 amino acids. Per the germline V gene, CDR1 is TSWWSYY and CDR2 is QGS. The CDR3 spells CALGEQEVHWGIRLHTDKLIF. The CDR3 nucleotides read TGTGCTCTTGGGGAACAAGAGGTTCATTGGGGGATACGCCTCCACACAGATAAACTCATCTTT.

This clone has more than one count but fewer than ten. The protein recorded in TCRdb matches a much larger clone and deviates from this DNA's translation at residue 11, suggesting a read error; the protein here is obtained by translating the DNA. The gene calls are TRDV1 and TRDJ1; 7 bases align to TRDD3. The CDR3 contains 20 residues. Looked up from germline, CDR1 is TSWWSYY and CDR2 is QGS. The V and J ends lost 2 bases and 3 bases, in that order; junction bases with no gene match: 21. Here the CDR3 reads CALGEGWALNCGIPSDKLIF. The CDR3 DNA reads as TGTGCTCTTGGGGAAGGATGGGCCCTCAACTGTGGGATACCGTCCGATAAACTCATCTTT.

This clone is large by share. This CDR3 is also generated by other DNA sequences in the sample. The chain uses TRDV1 and TRDJ1; 11 bases line up with TRDD3. The CDR3 loop spans 18 amino acids. CDR1 TSWWSYY and CDR2 QGS come from the germline V gene. Trimming took 2 bases from V and 1 from J; bases not matched to a gene: 9. CDR3 amino acids: CALGEFPTWGIRTDKLIF. CDR3 nucleotide sequence: TGTGCTCTTGGGGAATTTCCTACGTGGGGGATACGCACCGATAAACTCATCTTT.

This clone was found a few times. The chain has TRDV1 and TRDJ1; 11 bases are a match to TRDD3. Trimming took 1 base from V and 0 from J; bases not matched to a gene: 19. Per germline, CDR1 TSWWSYY and CDR2 QGS. The CDR3 runs 22 residues. The CDR3 nucleotides are TGTGCTCTTGGGGAACGGCCTTCCTACTGGTACTGGGGGATAGCCTACACCGATAAACTCATCTTT. Protein sequence: CALGERPSYWYWGIAYTDKLIF.

Note on this clone: This likely traces to a read error, being one base from a far larger clone. This sample also contains other DNA sequences that code for the same CDR3. The chain employs TRDV1 and TRDJ1, with TRDD3 matching over 11 bases. This CDR3 is 25 amino acids long. Germline V gene data show CDR1 as TSWWSYY and CDR2 as QGS. The trim removed 6 bases at V and 2 bases at J, leaving 35 bases unmatched. CDR3 coding DNA: TGTGCTCTTGGTGAATCCCCCATCCTTCTTCCCCTCCGAGGACTTGGGGGATACGGTACCGATAAACTCATCTTT. It codes for CALGESPILLPLRGLGGYGTDKLIF.

Note on this clone: This DNA translates differently at residue 18 from the TCRdb protein, which is that of a much larger clone; a read error is likely, and the protein shown is the DNA's own translation. The chain uses TRDV1 and TRDJ1, with 12 bases lining up with TRDD3. The CDR3 sequence is 20 residues long. CDR1 and CDR2 (germline): TSWWSYY, QGS. CDR3 bases: TGTGCTCTTGGGGAAGGATGGGCCCTCAACTGGGGGATACCGTCCGATAAACGCATCTTT. Translation gives CALGEGWALNWGIPSDKRIF.

On this clone itself: With a far larger clone one base away, a read error is the likely cause. This sequence joins TRDV1 and TRDJ1; 11 positions match TRDD3. Germline V gives CDR1 TSWWSYY, CDR2 QGS. This CDR3 has 25 amino acids. V lost 2 bases to trimming and J lost 2 bases; unmatched junction nucleotides: 31. CDR3: CALGESPILLPHRGLGGYGTDKLIF. The CDR3 coding sequence is TGTGCTCTTGGGGAATCCCCCATCCTTCTTCCCCACCGAGGACTTGGGGGATACGGTACCGATAAACTCATCTTT.